The 20 T cell receptor beta chains below all came from one sample that was sequenced in a study of T cell clones after liver transplantation. TCRdb's table, derived via immunoSEQ multiplex PCR, lists solely in-frame clones and lacks some. The sample has some 12,000 clones, roughly 74% seen once. Sequenced here: CD8+ T cells from blood, sampled at the 22-month timepoint. The source is a human patient who received a liver transplant. The graft donor may have contributed some T cells.

The chain carries TRBV4-1 and TRBJ2-7; D perhaps matches TRBD1 (5 bases). V shed 3 bases and J shed 2 bases, with 11 bases lying between them. This CDR3 is 14 amino acids long. The germline CDR1 and CDR2 sequences are MGHRA and YSYEKL. The CDR3 DNA reads as TGCGCCAGCAGCCAGCGACTGGACACCTACGAGCAGTACTTC. Its protein product is CASSQRLDTYEQYF.

V usage is TRBV5-1 and J usage is TRBJ2-1, with TRBD1 matching 9 bases. Germline V gene sequence: CDR1 SGHRS, CDR2 YFSETQ. Trimming at V came to 3 bases and at J to 6 bases, leaving 10 bases not matched to a gene. CDR3 length: 16 residues. CDR3 protein: CASSSPGQGLGNEQFF. The CDR3 region has the DNA TGCGCCAGCAGCTCCCCGGGACAGGGTTTAGGCAATGAGCAGTTCTTC. Drawing the rest from reference TRBV5-1 and TRBJ2-1, the complete variable domain is KAGVTQTPRYLIKTRGQQVTLSCSPISGHRSVSWYQQTPGQGLQFLFEYFSETQRNKGNFPGRFSGRQFSNSRSEMNVSTLELGDSALYLCASSSPGQGLGNEQFFGPGTRLTVL.

V and J are TRBV7-3 and TRBJ1-5; D is ambiguous. Trimming removed 9 bases at V and 1 base at J, with 7 bases between. CDR1 SGHTA and CDR2 FQGTGA come from the germline V gene. The CDR3 length is 12 residues. This CDR3 reads CARMLSNQPQHF. DNA of the CDR3: TGTGCCAGAATGCTAAGCAATCAGCCCCAGCATTTT.

V gene TRBV7-3 combines with J gene TRBJ2-7, with D possibly being TRBD2 (6 bases). The CDR3 runs 14 residues. CDR1 is SGHTA, CDR2 FQGTGA, per germline. V lost 3 bases and J 3 bases, leaving 12 bases between the germline ends. The CDR3: CASSFSKRVYEQYF. Written as DNA, the CDR3 is TGTGCCAGCAGCTTTTCCAAGCGGGTCTACGAGCAGTACTTC.

The chain couples TRBV5-6 to TRBJ2-1, with 7 bases identical to TRBD2. The CDR3 extends over 16 amino acids. Germline CDR1 SGHDT, CDR2 YYEEEE. V was pared by 3 bases and J by 0 bases, with 6 bases of the junction left unmatched. The CDR3 here is CASSWDYRSSYNEQFF. Written as DNA, the CDR3 is TGTGCCAGCAGCTGGGACTACAGGAGCTCCTACAATGAGCAGTTCTTC.

The chain combines TRBV5-7 with TRBJ1-5; 7 nucleotides agree with TRBD1. TRBV5-7 is flagged as an ORF with uncertain function. The CDR3 sequence is 15 residues long. Unmatched junction bases numbered 7, after V lost 5 bases and J lost 2 bases. Here the CDR3 reads CASSDGTVGNQPQHF. CDR3 sequence (DNA): TGTGCCAGCAGTGATGGGACAGTCGGCAATCAGCCCCAGCATTTT.

The DNA for the CDR3 is TGCACCAGCAGCCAAGAGGCCAGCGGGCGCTCCTACGAGCAGTACTTC. Amino acid sequence: CTSSQEASGRSYEQYF. This chain connects TRBV1 to TRBJ2-7; the table's D gene call, TRBD2, was not cross checked with the DNA. TRBV1 is recorded as a pseudogene. CDR3 length equals 16 residues.

This clone was seen a few times. V usage is TRBV6-6 and J usage is TRBJ2-7, with a possible D match to TRBD2 (5 bases). The CDR3 runs 13 residues. Germline loops: CDR1 MNHNY, CDR2 SVGAGI (reference sequence). V dropped 6 bases and J dropped 6 bases, with 15 bases sitting between them. The CDR3: CASRGPESGEQYF. The CDR3, as DNA: TGTGCCAGCAGAGGGCCGGAAAGCGGCGAGCAGTACTTC.

V is TRBV7-2 and J is TRBJ2-7; 8 bases line up with TRBD2. This CDR3 contains 18 residues. The germline gives CDR1 SGHTA, CDR2 FQGNSA. J gave up 0 bases and V 2 bases, and 12 bases lay outside the gene matches. CDR3: CASSLYGLMREVSYEQYF. The CDR3 DNA is TGTGCCAGCAGCTTATACGGACTAATGCGGGAGGTCTCCTACGAGCAGTACTTC.

This sequence joins TRBV7-9 and TRBJ1-2; the D is unclear. CDR1 and CDR2 from the germline V gene are SEHNR and FQNEAQ (reference sequence). The CDR3 has 11 amino acids. V lost 0 bases, J lost 8 bases, and 4 bases lay in between. DNA of the CDR3: TGTGCCAGCAGCTTAGCGAGGGGCTACACCTTC. As protein: CASSLARGYTF.

The V gene is TRBV27, the J gene TRBJ2-1, with 10 bases identical to TRBD2. Germline V gives CDR1 MNHEY, CDR2 SMNVEV (reference sequence). The CDR3 is 15 residues long. The V gene end was trimmed by 5 bases and the J gene end by 2 bases; junction bases not matched to a gene: 3. CDR3: CASSQTSGAYNEQFF. Written as DNA, the CDR3 is TGTGCCAGCAGTCAAACTAGCGGGGCCTACAATGAGCAGTTCTTC.

The V and J genes are TRBV27 and TRBJ2-3, with a weak D call TRBD1 (6 bases). The ends were cut back, 0 bases at V and 0 bases at J, with 10 bases in the middle. CDR1 is MNHEY, CDR2 SMNVEV, per germline (reference sequence). This CDR3 region has 16 residues. The CDR3 reads CASSLSRGMSTDTQYF. The CDR3 region has the DNA TGTGCCAGCAGTTTATCTAGGGGGATGAGCACAGATACGCAGTATTTT.

The gene calls are TRBV27 and TRBJ2-2; 8 bases line up with TRBD2. This CDR3 spans 17 amino acids. Trimming took 7 bases from V and 5 from J; bases not matched to a gene: 15. The V gene's germline CDR1 is MNHEY and CDR2 SMNVEV (reference sequence). The CDR3 loop reads CASNFHGTRGGTGELFF. CDR3 sequence (DNA): TGTGCCAGCAACTTTCACGGGACTAGGGGAGGGACCGGGGAGCTGTTTTTT.

The chain links TRBV19 to TRBJ2-2; 9 positions match TRBD2. Germline CDR1 LNHDA, CDR2 SQIVND (reference sequence). The CDR3 length is 16 residues. V shed 6 bases, J shed 6 bases, and the junction held 11 bases outside the gene matches. CDR3 nucleotides: TGTGCCAGTAGGGACTTTAGCGGGAGCACGGCCGGGGAGCTGTTTTTT. Protein product: CASRDFSGSTAGELFF.

V gene TRBV7-9 combines with J gene TRBJ2-2; D perhaps matches TRBD2 (6 bases). V lost 0 bases and J 9 bases, leaving 8 bases between the germline ends. The CDR3 covers 13 residues. Germline V gene data show CDR1 as SEHNR and CDR2 as FQNEAQ (reference sequence). CDR3 DNA sequence: TGTGCCAGCAGCTTAGCCGGGGGTCGGGAGCTGTTTTTT. This sequence encodes CASSLAGGRELFF.

CDR3 nucleotides: TGCGCCAGCAGCCAAGATCTTTGGGGTTACGAGCAGTACTTC. It specifies CASSQDLWGYEQYF. The V call is TRBV4-3, the J call TRBJ2-7, with D unresolved. The CDR3 sequence is 14 residues long. Germline V gene data show CDR1 as LGHNA and CDR2 as YSLEER. V gave up 0 bases and J gave up 4 bases, with 10 bases separating them.

The CDR3 coding sequence is TGTGCCAGCAGCCAGGGAGACGGGGGGATTTCTAGCACAGATACGCAGTATTTT. This encodes CASSQGDGGISSTDTQYF. The rearrangement uses TRBV7-9 and TRBJ2-3; TRBD2 matches 7 bases. CDR3 length: 18 amino acids. Trimming at V came to 5 bases and at J to 0 bases, leaving 14 bases not matched to a gene. In germline, CDR1 is SEHNR, CDR2 FQNEAQ (reference sequence).

This clone was observed a single time. The gene calls are TRBV12-5 and TRBJ1-4, with 8 bases that match TRBD1. Trimming at V came to 7 bases and at J to 11 bases, leaving 15 bases not matched to a gene. Germline assignment: CDR1 LGHNT and CDR2 FRNRAP. The CDR3 spans 15 residues. The CDR3 reads CASATGGRETQKLFF. CDR3 sequence (DNA): TGTGCTAGTGCCACAGGGGGGAGAGAAACTCAGAAACTGTTTTTT.

The CDR3, as DNA: TGTGCCAGCAGCTTACTTCCCATGGCAATCCGGAGAAGCACAGATACGCAGTATTTT. Translating it yields CASSLLPMAIRRSTDTQYF. V and J are TRBV7-2 and TRBJ2-3; D not certain. Deletions cut 2 bases from V and 0 bases from J, with 21 bases between. CDR1 SGHTA and CDR2 FQGNSA come from the germline V gene. This CDR3 contains 19 residues.

The chain uses TRBV5-1 and TRBJ2-3; 10 bases line up with TRBD1. Looked up from germline, CDR1 is SGHRS and CDR2 is YFSETQ. The CDR3 loop spans 17 amino acids. After removal of 2 bases from V and 2 bases from J, the junction contained 8 bases not matched to a gene. Here the CDR3 reads CASSFKSGQGLTDTQYF. The CDR3 nucleotides read TGCGCCAGCAGCTTTAAGTCGGGACAGGGGCTCACAGATACGCAGTATTTT.